What follows are 9 T cell receptor beta chains derived from one specimen sequenced in a study of beta chain features in type 1 diabetes. The antigens for these receptors are not known. Reverse transcription of all isolated RNA meant that expressed TCRB transcripts were sequenced. Assay used: immunoSEQ multiplex PCR; TCRdb lists only in-frame clones, some missing. This table holds hundreds of thousands of clones, around 15% found once. Study conclusions and caveats: Patients with Type 1 diabetes showed moderately but significantly shorter TCRB CDR3s in all four CD4+ subsets.

The sample comprised naive CD4+ T cells from blood. The source is a man aged 18 to 30 with type 1 diabetes.

The chain couples TRBV9 to TRBJ1-3; TRBD1 matches at 8 bases. The CDR3 has 15 amino acids. The V segment lost 2 bases and the J segment 0 bases; nucleotides outside the gene matches: 1. Germline CDR1 and CDR2: SGDLS and YYNGEE. The CDR3 DNA reads TGTGCCAGCAGCGTGGGGACAGGCTCTGGAAACACCATATATTTT. Translation gives CASSVGTGSGNTIYF. Together with reference TRBV9 and TRBJ1-3, the CDR3 gives the full variable domain: DSGVTQTPKHLITATGQRVTLRCSPRSGDLSVYWYQQSLDQGLQFLIQYYNGEERAKGNILERFSAQQFPDLHSELNLSSLELGDSALYFCASSVGTGSGNTIYFGEGSWLTVV.

This clone was observed a few times. The rearrangement links TRBV18 to TRBJ1-4, with no clear D. The CDR3 contains 15 residues. Trimming removed 1 base at V and 0 bases at J, with 6 bases between. Germline V gene data show CDR1 as KGHSH and CDR2 as LQKENI. The CDR3 protein is CASSPRAATNEKLFF. As DNA, the CDR3 is TGTGCCAGCTCACCACGCGCGGCAACTAATGAAAAACTGTTTTTT.

This clone was seen more than once but under ten times. The genes are TRBV9 and TRBJ2-5; 8 bases match TRBD1. CDR3 size: 14 residues. With 0 bases clipped from V and 7 bases from J, the junction kept 5 bases outside the gene matches. Per germline, CDR1 SGDLS and CDR2 YYNGEE. CDR3 sequence (DNA): TGTGCCAGCAGCGTAGAGGGACAGGCGGTGACCCAGTACTTC. Translated, it gives CASSVEGQAVTQYF.

This sequence joins TRBV6-5 and TRBJ1-4; D gene unclear. CDR1 and CDR2 from the germline V gene are MNHEY and SVGAGI. V dropped 6 bases and J dropped 8 bases, with 13 bases sitting between them. This CDR3 is 13 amino acids long. This CDR3 reads CASSLVAGEKLFF. The CDR3 DNA sequence: TGTGCCAGCAGCCTCGTGGCGGGGGAAAAACTGTTTTTT.

This clone was seen only a few times. This chain uses TRBV7-9 with TRBJ2-3, with 11 bases matching TRBD2. This CDR3 has 18 residues. Germline CDR1 is SEHNR and CDR2 is FQNEAQ (reference sequence). V lost 5 bases and J lost 1; bases outside the gene matches: 11. CDR3 protein: CASSLGLAASEGTDTQYF. CDR3 in DNA: TGTGCCAGCAGCCTGGGACTAGCGGCCTCGGAGGGCACAGATACGCAGTATTTT.

This chain connects TRBV30 to TRBJ1-2; D remains unclear. The CDR3 runs 11 residues. The V end was cut by 8 bases, the J end by 1 base, with 8 bases between. CDR1 and CDR2 (germline): GTSNPN, SVGIG (reference sequence). The CDR3 DNA sequence: TGTGCCCGAGATGGTAACTATGGCTACACCTTC. Protein sequence: CARDGNYGYTF.

This clone was seen a few times. V is TRBV10-3 and J is TRBJ2-6; no definite D call. This CDR3 contains 16 residues. The germline CDR1 and CDR2 sequences are ENHRY and SYGVKD. Deletions cut 6 bases from V and 0 bases from J, with 12 bases between. The CDR3 region has the DNA TGTGCCATCAGCAACCTTGACGGCTCTGGGGCCAACGTCCTGACTTTC. Its protein is CAISNLDGSGANVLTF.

This clone was seen more than once but under ten times. The chain recombines TRBV7-2 with TRBJ2-1, with TRBD2 as a possible D gene (6 bases). Germline loops: CDR1 SGHTA, CDR2 FQGNSA. The CDR3 totals 15 residues. The V and J ends lost 5 bases and 0 bases respectively, with 11 bases between them. This CDR3 reads CASSGTPSSYNEQFF. CDR3 bases: TGTGCCAGCAGCGGGACTCCCAGCTCCTACAATGAGCAGTTCTTC.

The CDR3 here is CASTPNVGQPQHF. In DNA form, the CDR3 reads TGTGCCAGCACTCCTAATGTGGGTCAGCCCCAGCATTTT. V is TRBV19 and J is TRBJ1-5; D not resolved. The germline CDR1 and CDR2 sequences are LNHDA and SQIVND (reference sequence). With 9 bases removed from V and 6 bases from J, the gap between germline ends came to 15 bases. The CDR3 covers 13 residues. The variable domain in full, completed from reference TRBV19 and TRBJ1-5, reads DGGITQSPKYLFRKEGQNVTLSCEQNLNHDAMYWYRQDPGQGLRLIYYSQIVNDFQKGDIAEGYSVSREKKESFPLTVTSAQKNPTAFYLCASTPNVGQPQHFGDGTRLSIL.